This TCR beta chain is drawn from a study of blood T cell repertoires in COVID-19. Looked up from germline, CDR1 is SGHDN and CDR2 is FVKESK. The CDR3 loop spans 17 amino acids. After removal of 0 bases from V and 4 bases from J, the junction contained 6 bases not matched to a gene. Generated by immunoSEQ multiplex PCR, the TCRdb table keeps only in-frame clones and is missing some. This repertoire shows over 200,000 clones, over 75% found once; its top ten account for roughly 5%. A single count supports this clone. The TCR comes from a middle-aged woman with acute or convalescent COVID-19. The chain couples TRBV14 to TRBJ1-3, with 10 positions matching TRBD1. Sequencing used peripheral blood. The CDR3 protein is CASSQEFGQGVGNTIYF. The CDR3 DNA sequence: TGTGCCAGCAGCCAAGAATTCGGACAGGGGGTCGGAAACACCATATATTTT. The variable domain in full, completed from reference TRBV14 and TRBJ1-3, reads EAGVTQFPSHSVIEKGQTVTLRCDPISGHDNLYWYRRVMGKEIKFLLHFVKESKQDESGMPNNRFLAERTGGTYSTLKVQPAELEDSGVYFCASSQEFGQGVGNTIYFGEGSWLTVV.